Shown below are 27 T cell receptor beta chains from a single sample sequenced in a study of immune heterogeneity within non-small cell lung tumors. Multiplex PCR was performed with 32 V and 13 J primers, and it amplified TCR beta CDR3. TCRdb redid the calling of the multiplex PCR reads with MiXCR, one entry per CDR3 protein. The data show fewer than 14,000 distinct CDR3 sequences, with around 30% seen just once and roughly a fifth held by the top ten. Bulk tumor gDNA, about 640 ng per sample, served as the TCR template. Several biopsies were spaced far apart within each primary tumor and obtained as surgery took place. Surgery that was curative in intent was performed on patients with untreated, newly diagnosed non-small cell lung cancer. The sample comprised lung tumor tissue. The receptors were gathered from a woman in her forties or fifties with non-small cell lung cancer.

This clonotype was detected only a few times. V and J are TRBV20-1 and TRBJ2-3, with a weak D call TRBD1 (6 bases). The germline gives CDR1 DFQATT, CDR2 SNEGSKA (reference sequence). The CDR3 is 16 residues long. Trimming took off 5 bases at V and 2 bases at J, with 20 bases between the two ends. CDR3 amino acids: CSAPPSRGSHTDTQYF. The CDR3 bases are TGCAGTGCTCCCCCTAGCAGGGGTTCTCACACAGATACGCAGTATTTT.

This clonotype was detected once. The CDR3 sequence is CASSESAGVSYGYTF. Written as DNA, the CDR3 is TGTGCCAGCAGCGAATCGGCAGGGGTTAGCTATGGCTACACCTTC. This chain joins TRBV6-1 and TRBJ1-2; a possible D gene is TRBD1 (6 bases). V was cut by 6 bases and J by 4 bases, with 18 bases left in between. Germline CDR1 and CDR2: MNHNS and SASEGT. CDR3 length equals 15 residues.

The J gene is TRBJ1-1, the V gene TRBV5-5; D gene uncertain. Germline V gene data show CDR1 as SGHKS and CDR2 as YYEKEE (reference sequence). The CDR3 is 15 amino acids. Trimming stripped 0 bases from V and 1 base from J, with 10 bases between. The CDR3 bases are TGTGCCAGCAGCTTGGGGGCTCGAGAGAACACTGAAGCTTTCTTT. Its translation: CASSLGARENTEAFF.

This clonotype was recorded at least ten times. This chain connects TRBV14 to TRBJ2-1, with TRBD1 identical over 10 bases. V was pared by 4 bases and J by 2 bases, with 2 bases of the junction left unmatched. Germline lookup yields CDR1 SGHDN and CDR2 FVKESK. The CDR3 length is 15 residues. The CDR3 protein is CASSPGQGTYNEQFF. In DNA, the CDR3 is TGTGCCAGCAGCCCGGGACAGGGGACCTACAATGAGCAGTTCTTC. Based on the CDR3 plus reference TRBV14 and TRBJ2-1, the full variable domain is EAGVTQFPSHSVIEKGQTVTLRCDPISGHDNLYWYRRVMGKEIKFLLHFVKESKQDESGMPNNRFLAERTGGTYSTLKVQPAELEDSGVYFCASSPGQGTYNEQFFGPGTRLTVL.

This clonotype is labeled medium-sized. This chain connects TRBV15 to TRBJ1-5; 7 positions agree with TRBD1. Germline CDR1 and CDR2: LNHNV and YYDKDF (reference sequence). The CDR3 length is 14 residues. The ends lost 4 bases at V and 5 bases at J; junction bases unmatched: 5. The chain's CDR3 is CATSKTGYDQPQHF. DNA of the CDR3: TGTGCCACCAGCAAGACAGGGTATGATCAGCCCCAGCATTTT.

This clonotype has just a few counts. The CDR3 DNA is TGTGCCAGTAGTATGGCCGGGACAGGGGCCTACAATGAGCAGTTCTTC. Translating it yields CASSMAGTGAYNEQFF. The genes are TRBV19 and TRBJ2-1, with TRBD1 identical over 10 bases. V lost 3 bases to trimming and J lost 2 bases; unmatched junction nucleotides: 4. The CDR3 is made up of 16 amino acids. Germline values: CDR1 LNHDA, CDR2 SQIVND (reference sequence).

The chain combines TRBV4-1 with TRBJ1-6, with D possibly TRBD1 on 5 matching bases. The germline CDR1 and CDR2 sequences are MGHRA and YSYEKL. Trimming cost V 2 bases and J 7 bases, with 12 bases left between them. CDR3 size: 15 residues. The CDR3 here is CASSQPGTVNSPLHF. For the CDR3, the DNA is TGCGCCAGCAGCCAACCCGGGACGGTAAATTCACCCCTCCACTTT.

This clonotype came up a few times. CDR3 coding DNA: TGTGCCAGCAGCCCCCTCCGGGCGGGAGAATGGACCGGGGAGCTGTTTTTT. It yields the protein CASSPLRAGEWTGELFF. This chain uses TRBV7-8 with TRBJ2-2, with 7 bases fitting TRBD2. The V segment lost 5 bases and the J segment 5 bases; nucleotides outside the gene matches: 14. Germline V gives CDR1 SGHVS, CDR2 FQNEAQ. The CDR3 runs to 17 residues. The whole variable domain, filled in from reference TRBV7-8 and TRBJ2-2, reads GAGVSQSPRYKVAKRGQDVALRCDPISGHVSLFWYQQALGQGPEFLTYFQNEAQLDKSGLPSDRFFAERPEGSVSTLKIQRTQQEDSAVYLCASSPLRAGEWTGELFFGEGSRLTVL.

Points on this clonotype: Since a much larger clone is just one base distant, this may be a read error. The conserved final phenylalanine or tryptophan is absent from the CDR3, which likely points to a read error. For the CDR3, the DNA is TGTGCCAGTAGTATGCCCTTCGGGACAGGGGACGGCTACACCCTC. This codes for CASSMPFGTGDGYTL. The chain carries TRBV19 and TRBJ1-2, with 10 bases aligning to TRBD1. Germline V gene lookup returns CDR1 LNHDA and CDR2 SQIVND (reference sequence). The CDR3 is made up of 15 amino acids. With 3 bases clipped from V and 8 bases from J, the junction kept 9 bases outside the gene matches.

The V and J genes are TRBV20-1 and TRBJ2-7; 10 positions agree with TRBD2. Germline-derived CDR1 and CDR2 are DFQATT and SNEGSKA (reference sequence). This CDR3 has 15 residues. With 1 base clipped from V and 4 bases from J, the junction kept 7 bases outside the gene matches. CDR3 in amino acids: CSARGLAGAWYEQYF. As DNA, the CDR3 is TGCAGTGCTAGAGGCCTAGCGGGAGCATGGTACGAGCAGTACTTC.

Ten or more counts support this clonotype. The CDR3 loop is CASSPFGGHEQYF. Here the CDR3 DNA reads TGTGCCAGCTCACCATTTGGGGGCCACGAGCAGTACTTC. The gene calls are TRBV18 and TRBJ2-7, with D maybe TRBD1 (6 bases). Trimming left V 2 bases short and J 5 bases short, with 10 bases between. The CDR3 length is 13 residues. Looked up from germline, CDR1 is KGHSH and CDR2 is LQKENI.

Concerning this clonotype itself: A much more abundant neighbour one base away suggests this may be a read error. The chain uses TRBV11-3 and TRBJ2-3; D is uncertain. Germline loops: CDR1 SGHNT, CDR2 YENEEA. The CDR3 is made up of 12 amino acids. CDR3 in amino acids: CASSLATNTQYF. CDR3 nucleotides: TGTGCCAGCAGCTTGGCCACAAATACGCAGTATTTT.

On this clonotype: A much more abundant neighbour one base away suggests this may be a read error. The CDR3 ends on some other residue instead of the conserved phenylalanine or tryptophan, so this is likely a read error. CDR3 DNA: TGCGCCAGCAGCTTGGCCGGGTTCGGGGGGAACGAGCAGTACATC. Translated, it gives CASSLAGFGGNEQYI. The chain employs TRBV5-1 and TRBJ2-7; TRBD2 aligns across 7 bases. This CDR3 is 15 amino acids long. V shed 0 bases and J 5 bases; nucleotides not matched to a gene: 8. CDR1 is SGHRS and CDR2 is YFSETQ in the germline V gene.

There are a few counts of this clonotype. The chain is built from TRBV7-8 and TRBJ1-6; weak D call: TRBD1 (6 bases). The CDR3 extends over 16 amino acids. The ends were cut back, 2 bases at V and 9 bases at J, with 17 bases in the middle. In germline, CDR1 is SGHVS, CDR2 FQNEAQ. CDR3 amino acids: CASSLWKLTGISPLHF. The CDR3 region has the DNA TGTGCCAGCAGCTTATGGAAACTGACAGGAATTTCACCCCTCCACTTT.

In its sample, this clonotype was seen a few times. The V and J genes are TRBV9 and TRBJ1-4, with TRBD1 matching 7 bases. The V segment lost 0 bases and the J segment 1 base; nucleotides outside the gene matches: 0. From germline, CDR1 is SGDLS and CDR2 YYNGEE. The CDR3 length is 15 residues. The CDR3 bases are TGTGCCAGCAGCGTAGGACAGGGAACTAATGAAAAACTGTTTTTT. This sequence encodes CASSVGQGTNEKLFF.

This clonotype was picked up many times. This chain connects TRBV7-3 to TRBJ2-1; the match to TRBD1 covers 11 bases. The germline V gene encodes CDR1 SGHTA and CDR2 FQGTGA. This CDR3 has 15 amino acids. V shed 2 bases, J shed 5 bases, and the junction held 2 bases outside the gene matches. The CDR3 bases are TGTGCCAGCAGCTTAGGACAGGGGGCAAACAATGAGCAGTTCTTC. Its protein is CASSLGQGANNEQFF.

The rearrangement uses TRBV28 and TRBJ2-1; weak D call: TRBD1 (5 bases). Per germline, CDR1 MDHEN and CDR2 SYDVKM. The CDR3 has 12 residues. Trimming removed 2 bases at V and 6 bases at J, with 5 bases between. CDR3 region: CASSLQGNEQFF. In DNA, the CDR3 is TGTGCCAGCAGTTTACAGGGCAATGAGCAGTTCTTC.

The rearrangement joins TRBV2 to TRBJ1-2; TRBD1 matches at 7 bases. V was clipped by 3 bases and J by 13 bases; unmatched bases: 17. CDR1 is SNHLY, CDR2 FYNNEI, per germline. The CDR3 runs 15 residues. The CDR3 nucleotides read TGTGCCAGCAGTGACTATACGGGACAGCATCTGGCTGCCACCTTC. Translation gives CASSDYTGQHLAATF.

This clonotype was seen just once. A single base separates this from a much larger clone, so it may be a read error. Since the CDR3 does not end with the conserved phenylalanine or tryptophan, this likely comes from a read error. V gene TRBV11-2 combines with J gene TRBJ1-1; a weak D match, TRBD1 (5 bases). The CDR3 has 15 amino acids. V was trimmed by 2 bases and J by 8 bases, leaving 18 bases between them. Germline CDR1 reads SGHAT; CDR2 reads FQNNGV. CDR3 amino acids: CASSLNLGGSGEAFV. The CDR3 coding sequence is TGTGCCAGCAGCTTAAATTTGGGGGGTTCGGGGGAAGCTTTCGTT.

A remark on this clonotype: A read error may explain this, as a much larger clone is one base away. The V and J genes are TRBV28 and TRBJ1-2; unclear D gene. The CDR3 spans 12 residues. The V end lost 7 bases, the J end lost 12 bases, and 18 bases lay between the germline ends. Germline V lookup: CDR1 MDHEN, CDR2 SYDVKM. CDR3 sequence: CASTSREGGHTF. The CDR3 DNA is TGTGCCAGCACCTCCCGGGAAGGAGGCCACACCTTC.

Details on this clonotype: Given a much more abundant clone one base away, this may be a read error. The V and J genes are TRBV10-3 and TRBJ1-5, with 8 bases matching TRBD1. Germline assignment: CDR1 ENHRY and CDR2 SYGVKD. The CDR3 extends over 12 amino acids. V lost 6 bases, J lost 8 bases, and 3 bases stayed unmatched. The CDR3 region has the DNA TGTGCCATCAGCCCGGACAGGGAGCCCCAGCATTTT. Protein sequence: CAISPDREPQHF.

The sample holds many counts of this clonotype. The rearrangement uses TRBV5-1 and TRBJ1-4; TRBD1 is a possible D gene (5 bases). In germline, CDR1 is SGHRS, CDR2 YFSETQ. This CDR3 comprises 16 residues. Deletions cut 2 bases from V and 0 bases from J, with 11 bases between. CDR3: CASSFRVGATNEKLFF. DNA for the CDR3: TGCGCCAGCAGCTTCAGGGTTGGAGCAACTAATGAAAAACTGTTTTTT.

By proportion, this clonotype is medium-sized. V is TRBV20-1 and J is TRBJ2-3; tentative D call: TRBD2 (6 bases). CDR3 size: 15 residues. V lost 6 bases to trimming and J lost 2 bases, with 18 bases between them. Germline V CDR1 and CDR2: DFQATT, SNEGSKA (reference sequence). The CDR3 loop reads CSATTSPRITDTQYF. In nucleotides, the CDR3 is TGCAGTGCCACGACTAGTCCGAGGATCACAGATACGCAGTATTTT.

This clonotype was seen only a few times. This rearrangement joins TRBV27 to TRBJ2-3; D unresolved. Trimming removed 1 base from V and 6 bases from J, with 14 bases in between. Per the germline V gene, CDR1 is MNHEY and CDR2 is SMNVEV (reference sequence). The CDR3 spans 15 residues. Here the CDR3 DNA reads TGTGCCAGCAGTTTATTTCGGACCGCTCCTGATACGCAGTATTTT. This translates into CASSLFRTAPDTQYF.

The genes are TRBV5-1 and TRBJ2-3, with 9 positions matching TRBD2. The CDR3 has 16 amino acids. Germline V gene lookup returns CDR1 SGHRS and CDR2 YFSETQ. Trimming at V came to 4 bases and at J to 4 bases, leaving 10 bases not matched to a gene. The CDR3, as DNA: TGCGCCAGCAGCACCTCTGGGACTAGCTCCGCAGATACGCAGTATTTT. Translation: CASSTSGTSSADTQYF.

The chain couples TRBV19 to TRBJ1-5, with D unclear. V lost 5 bases and J lost 1, with 12 bases in between. The germline CDR1 and CDR2 sequences are LNHDA and SQIVND (reference sequence). This CDR3 is built from 15 residues. Here the CDR3 reads CASSSPGRSNQPQHF. CDR3 nucleotides: TGTGCCAGTAGTTCTCCAGGTAGGAGCAATCAGCCCCAGCATTTT.

By sample fraction, this clonotype is medium-sized. The rearrangement joins TRBV7-8 to TRBJ2-1; D ambiguous. CDR3 size: 15 residues. V lost 1 base to trimming and J lost 0 bases, with 7 bases between them. Looked up from germline, CDR1 is SGHVS and CDR2 is FQNEAQ. Written as DNA, the CDR3 is TGTGCCAGCAGCTTAGGGCCTAGCTCCTACAATGAGCAGTTCTTC. Translated, it gives CASSLGPSSYNEQFF. The full variable domain, rest sourced from reference TRBV7-8 and TRBJ2-1, is GAGVSQSPRYKVAKRGQDVALRCDPISGHVSLFWYQQALGQGPEFLTYFQNEAQLDKSGLPSDRFFAERPEGSVSTLKIQRTQQEDSAVYLCASSLGPSSYNEQFFGPGTRLTVL.